This T cell receptor (beta chain) comes out of a study of T cells in localized non-small cell lung cancer. In its sample, this clone was seen a few times. With 5 bases removed from V and 4 bases from J, the gap between germline ends came to 9 bases. Germline V gene sequence: CDR1 GTSNPN, CDR2 SVGIG (reference sequence). This CDR3 is 12 amino acids long. Measured with immunoSEQ multiplex PCR; TCRdb has only the in-frame clones, and not every one. The sample shows some 2,200 clones, roughly 31% of them seen only once. The chain recombines TRBV30 with TRBJ1-3; D is unclear. The TCR was taken from a man aged 40 to 70 with stage I lung adenocarcinoma. This specimen consisted of normal lung tissue next to the tumor, obtained before any cancer treatment. The CDR3 DNA is TGTGCCTGGGCGGACCAAGGAAACACCATATATTTT. Amino acid sequence: CAWADQGNTIYF.